These 4 T cell receptor beta chains originate from one sample sequenced in a study of T-cell memory formation after mild COVID-19 (TCRdb year 2021). Receptor libraries were prepared by 5' RACE. Instrument on record: Illumina NovaSeq 6000. TCRdb trimmed public reads at Q25 via fastp, called clones via MiXCR and kept in-frame beta chains. Every entry covers one CDR3 protein and lists the most common genes and DNA from its rows. For this sample the table gives 350,000 or so distinct CDR3 sequences, of which over 20% were detected only once. 12% of the sample belongs to the ten largest clones. Sequencing was carried out using PBMCs or a T cell subset sorted from them (not recorded which). The receptors here all came from an adult woman who had mild COVID-19 (a few samples of this study predate the infection). The sample titles of this study are shuffled in the database, so cell type and time point are left out; the donor was told from shared clones.

The gene calls are TRBV19 and TRBJ2-5, with D unresolved. There are 14 residues in the CDR3. V lost 3 bases and J lost 5, with 13 bases in between. CDR1 LNHDA and CDR2 SQIVND come from the germline V gene (reference sequence). The CDR3 reads CASSMMARTETQYF. The DNA for the CDR3 is TGTGCCAGTAGTATGATGGCAAGAACCGAGACCCAGTACTTC.

The chain combines TRBV29-1 with TRBJ2-1; the match to TRBD2 covers 8 bases. This CDR3 spans 14 amino acids. The V and J ends lost 4 bases and 2 bases, in that order; junction bases with no gene match: 4. The germline gives CDR1 SQVTM, CDR2 ANQGSEA. CDR3 nucleotides: TGCAGCGTTGTCGAGACTAGCGCCTACAATGAGCAGTTCTTC. This sequence encodes CSVVETSAYNEQFF.

There are a few counts of this clonotype. V gene TRBV10-3 combines with J gene TRBJ1-5, with a possible D match to TRBD1 (5 bases). Germline V CDR1 and CDR2: ENHRY, SYGVKD. The germline V and J ends were trimmed by 2 bases and 2 bases, with 10 bases remaining between them. This CDR3 comprises 15 residues. The CDR3 is CAISEGAGGNQPQHF. Written as DNA, the CDR3 is TGTGCCATCAGTGAGGGGGCTGGGGGCAATCAGCCCCAGCATTTT.

This clonotype was recorded at least ten times. The chain employs TRBV5-1 and TRBJ2-7, with D uncertain. The V gene lost 0 bases and the J gene lost 0 bases, with 13 bases spanning the gap. This CDR3 is built from 16 residues. Germline V gene lookup returns CDR1 SGHRS and CDR2 YFSETQ. CDR3 DNA sequence: TGCGCCAGCAGCTTGGGTATTGGCCAGAGCTCCTACGAGCAGTACTTC. Protein product: CASSLGIGQSSYEQYF.